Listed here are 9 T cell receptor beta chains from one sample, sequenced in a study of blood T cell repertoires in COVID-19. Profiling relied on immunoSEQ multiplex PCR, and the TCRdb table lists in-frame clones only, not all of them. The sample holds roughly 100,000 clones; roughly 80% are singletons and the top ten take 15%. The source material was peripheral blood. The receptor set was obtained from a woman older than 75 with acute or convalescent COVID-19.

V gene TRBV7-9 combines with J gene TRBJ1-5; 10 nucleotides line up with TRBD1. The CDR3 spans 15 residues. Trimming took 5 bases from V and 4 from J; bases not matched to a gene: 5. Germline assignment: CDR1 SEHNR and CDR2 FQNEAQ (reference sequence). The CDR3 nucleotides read TGTGCCAGCAGCCCCGGGACAGGGGAGAATCAGCCCCAGCATTTT. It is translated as CASSPGTGENQPQHF.

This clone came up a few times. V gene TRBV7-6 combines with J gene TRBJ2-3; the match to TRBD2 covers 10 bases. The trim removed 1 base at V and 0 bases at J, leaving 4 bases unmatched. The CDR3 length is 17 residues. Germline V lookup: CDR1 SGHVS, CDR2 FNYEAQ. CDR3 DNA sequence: TGTGCCAGCAGCTTAGGGTTAGCGGGAGGTAGCACAGATACGCAGTATTTT. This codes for CASSLGLAGGSTDTQYF.

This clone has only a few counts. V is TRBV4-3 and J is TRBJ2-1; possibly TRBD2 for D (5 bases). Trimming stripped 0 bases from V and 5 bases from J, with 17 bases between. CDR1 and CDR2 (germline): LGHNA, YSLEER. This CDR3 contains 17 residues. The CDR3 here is CASSQDPRGSVDNEQFF. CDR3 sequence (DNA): TGCGCCAGCAGCCAAGATCCGCGAGGGAGCGTGGACAATGAGCAGTTCTTC.

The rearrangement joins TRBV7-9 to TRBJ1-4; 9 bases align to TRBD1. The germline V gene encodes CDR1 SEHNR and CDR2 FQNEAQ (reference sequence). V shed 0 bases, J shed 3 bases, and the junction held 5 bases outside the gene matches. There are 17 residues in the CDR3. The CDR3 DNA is TGTGCCAGCAGCTTAGCACAGGGGGCGGGAGCTAATGAAAAACTGTTTTTT. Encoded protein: CASSLAQGAGANEKLFF.

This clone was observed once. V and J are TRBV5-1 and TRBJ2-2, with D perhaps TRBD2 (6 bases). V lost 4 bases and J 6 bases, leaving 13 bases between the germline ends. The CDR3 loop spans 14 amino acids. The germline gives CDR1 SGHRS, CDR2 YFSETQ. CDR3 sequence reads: CASSPGSQPGELFF. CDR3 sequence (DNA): TGCGCCAGCAGCCCCGGGAGCCAACCCGGGGAGCTGTTTTTT.

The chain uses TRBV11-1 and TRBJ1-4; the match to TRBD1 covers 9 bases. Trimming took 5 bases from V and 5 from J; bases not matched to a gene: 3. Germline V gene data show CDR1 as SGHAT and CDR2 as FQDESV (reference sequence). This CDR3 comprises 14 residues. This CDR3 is CASSRDRGNEKLFF. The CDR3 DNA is TGTGCCAGCAGCCGCGACAGGGGGAATGAAAAACTGTTTTTT.

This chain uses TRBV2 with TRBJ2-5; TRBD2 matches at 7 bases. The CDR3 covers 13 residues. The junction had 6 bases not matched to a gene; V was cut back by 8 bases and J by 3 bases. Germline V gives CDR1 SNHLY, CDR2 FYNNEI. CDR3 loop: CASGGVREETQYF. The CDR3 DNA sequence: TGTGCCAGCGGGGGGGTGAGAGAAGAGACCCAGTACTTC.

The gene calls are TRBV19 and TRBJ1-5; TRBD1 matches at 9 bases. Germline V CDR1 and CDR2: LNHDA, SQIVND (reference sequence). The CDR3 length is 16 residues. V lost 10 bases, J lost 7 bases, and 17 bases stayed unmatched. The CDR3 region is CATTNPVGTGRQPQHF. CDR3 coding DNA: TGTGCCACTACAAACCCGGTGGGGACAGGGAGACAGCCCCAGCATTTT.

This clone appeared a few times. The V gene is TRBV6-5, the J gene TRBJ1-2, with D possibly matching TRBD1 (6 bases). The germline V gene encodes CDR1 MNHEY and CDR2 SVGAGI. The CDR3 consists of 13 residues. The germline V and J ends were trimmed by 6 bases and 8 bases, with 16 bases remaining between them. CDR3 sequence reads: CASSRTQGRGYTF. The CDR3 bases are TGTGCCAGCAGCAGGACACAGGGACGGGGCTACACCTTC.